This TCR beta chain was recorded in a study of shared clonotypes between healthy human individuals. For the study at large: Aged 18 to 49, the donors were a couple of women and a few men.

Method: immunoSEQ multiplex PCR; TCRdb's copy keeps in-frame clones and lacks some. The table shows approximately 2,300,000 clones, with roughly 92% occurring only once. CD45RA-negative memory and CD45RA+ naive subsets were split from the CD4+ cells. The TCR originated in a young man in good health. Some clones in this sample may be carry-over from other donors' samples. The sequenced material came from naive CD4+ T cells from PBMCs. Indicated subset: CD45RA+ positively selected.

CDR3 residues: CASSASTGSPDEQYF. DNA for the CDR3: TGTGCCAGCAGCGCTTCAACCGGGAGCCCCGACGAGCAGTACTTC. This rearrangement joins TRBV9 to TRBJ2-7; tentative D call: TRBD2 (6 bases). The CDR3 spans 15 residues. V was cut by 3 bases and J by 5 bases, with 18 bases left in between. From germline, CDR1 is SGDLS and CDR2 YYNGEE. Based on the CDR3 plus reference TRBV9 and TRBJ2-7, the full variable domain is DSGVTQTPKHLITATGQRVTLRCSPRSGDLSVYWYQQSLDQGLQFLIQYYNGEERAKGNILERFSAQQFPDLHSELNLSSLELGDSALYFCASSASTGSPDEQYFGPGTRLTVT.